Listed below are T cell receptor beta chains from one sample, sequenced in a study of CD4+ T cells in melanoma. The data were produced by immunoSEQ multiplex PCR, yet TCRdb's version contains in-frame clones alone and is incomplete. Of more than 20,000 clones in the sample, approximately 80% were seen once. What was sequenced was cells from a culture (not recorded whether cultured in vitro). These receptors were collected from a human donor with melanoma. Each CDR3 is given with its conserved first and last residue. A D gene is named only where the DNA matches it firmly. Clone sizes are given selectively: once, few, many, or a class where the clone is expanded.

.	TRBD1	TRBJ2-2	TRBV11-3	CASSPGGQGPTGELFF	TGTGCCAGCAGCCCCGGGGGACAGGGGCCCACCGGGGAGCTGTTTTTT
.	.	TRBJ1-2	TRBV6-9	CASWGGGAYNYGYTF	TGTGCCAGTTGGGGAGGGGGGGCCTATAACTATGGCTACACCTTC
.	TRBD2	TRBJ2-5	TRBV5-4	CASSLGLAGAQETQYF	TGTGCCAGCAGCTTGGGCTTAGCGGGGGCCCAAGAGACCCAGTACTTC
.	.	TRBJ2-7	TRBV11-1	CASSSLGAGRYEQYF	TGTGCCAGCAGCTCCCTTGGGGCAGGGAGGTACGAGCAGTACTTC
.	.	TRBJ1-2	TRBV27	CASSRDSRPPRNYGYTF	TGTGCCAGCAGCCGTGACAGCCGACCACCCCGAAACTATGGCTACACCTTC
.	TRBD1	TRBJ2-7	TRBV11-2	CASSPLTGMPYEQYF	TGTGCCAGCAGCCCTCTGACAGGGATGCCCTACGAGCAGTACTTC
.	.	TRBJ2-3	TRBV2	CASSDFGGTQYF	TGTGCCAGCAGTGATTTCGGGGGAACGCAGTATTTT
.	.	TRBJ1-1	TRBV29-1	CSARQSGDTEAFF	TGCAGCGCCAGACAGTCCGGGGACACTGAAGCTTTCTTT
.	.	TRBJ1-2	TRBV9	CASSVDRDYGYTF	TGTGCCAGCAGCGTTGACAGAGACTATGGCTACACCTTC
.	TRBD2	TRBJ2-7	TRBV7-8	CASSMSGASYEQYF	TGTGCCAGCAGCATGAGCGGGGCCTCCTACGAGCAGTACTTC
few	TRBD1	TRBJ1-2	TRBV28	CASRLGTGIFGYTF	TGTGCCAGCAGACTCGGGACAGGGATTTTCGGCTACACCTTC
once	TRBD1	TRBJ1-3	TRBV9	CASSRTGIDTIYF	TGTGCCAGCAGCCGGACAGGGATAGACACCATATATTTT
once	.	TRBJ1-1	TRBV7-9	CASSLESLRYTEAFF	TGTGCCAGCAGCTTAGAGAGCCTTCGGTACACTGAAGCTTTCTTT
once	TRBD1	TRBJ2-5	TRBV5-3	CARSPQLQRQGEAPSETQYF	TGTGCCAGAAGCCCCCAATTGCAGCGACAGGGAGAGGCACCAAGCGAGACCCAGTACTTC
.	.	TRBJ2-6	TRBV11-1	CASSLGPFGGSGANVLTF	TGTGCCAGCAGCTTAGGACCATTCGGGGGATCCGGGGCCAACGTCCTGACTTTC
.	.	TRBJ2-5	TRBV18	CASSPSHSQETQYF	TGTGCCAGCTCACCATCACACTCACAAGAGACCCAGTACTTC
.	TRBD2	TRBJ2-1	TRBV7-3	CASSSRLAGSNEQFF	TGTGCCAGCAGCTCAAGACTAGCGGGGAGCAATGAGCAGTTCTTC
.	TRBD2	TRBJ2-4	TRBV5-1	CASSLGRTSLNIQYF	TGCGCCAGCAGCTTGGGACGGACTAGTTTAAACATTCAGTACTTC
.	.	TRBJ1-1	TRBV7-8	CASSLRTDTSEAFF	TGTGCCAGCAGCCTACGGACAGACACTTCTGAAGCTTTCTTT
.	.	TRBJ1-3	TRBV25-1	CASSDSLSSGNTIYF	TGTGCCAGCAGTGACTCTCTGAGCTCTGGAAACACCATATATTTT
.	.	TRBJ1-2	TRBV5-1	CASATDNYGYTF	TGCGCCAGTGCGACGGATAACTATGGCTACACCTTC
once	.	TRBJ1-1	TRBV9	CASSSGWGLNTEAFF	TGTGCCAGCAGCTCAGGGTGGGGTTTAAACACTGAAGCTTTCTTT
.	TRBD1	TRBJ1-5	TRBV6-6	CASSYGQGHQPQHF	TGTGCCAGCAGTTACGGACAGGGCCATCAGCCCCAGCATTTT
.	.	TRBJ2-2	TRBV30	CAWMPGNTGELFF	TGTGCCTGGATGCCAGGGAACACCGGGGAGCTGTTTTTT
once	.	TRBJ2-3	TRBV7-2	CASSLRRTDTQYF	TGTGCCAGCAGCTTAAGACGTACAGATACGCAGTATTTT
once	.	TRBJ1-1	TRBV2	CASEIRGGGTEAFF	TGTGCCAGCGAAATTCGGGGCGGTGGCACTGAAGCTTTCTTT
few	.	TRBJ2-1	TRBV7-3	CASSSSGPRGEQFF	TGTGCCAGCAGCTCGTCCGGGCCGCGCGGTGAGCAGTTCTTC